This T cell receptor beta chain was found in a study of T cells after yellow fever vaccination. Study conclusions and caveats: On re-exposure, the response was weaker but peaked faster, at day 5 versus 15. The presence of abundant clonotypes contaminating from the bulk population was possible in FACS-sorted repertoires. Most primary-vaccination clones recurred post-booster (around 97% CD4, 88% CD8).

This clonotype was detected many times. The antigen remains undetermined. The TCR cDNA carried a universal primer site and UMIs from 5'RACE template switching. Using its own MiXCR run on the 5' RACE reads, TCRdb lists one record per CDR3 protein. Seen here are just under 600,000 distinct CDR3 sequences, roughly 12% observed once, and the top ten hold about 14%. The CDR3 runs 17 residues. Unmatched junction bases numbered 16, after V lost 2 bases and J lost 5 bases. The germline V gene has CDR1 SGDLS and CDR2 YYNGEE. This receptor was obtained from a man younger than 45 who received the YFV17D yellow fever vaccine. The material sequenced was PBMCs, taken on the day of the yellow fever booster vaccination. The gene calls are TRBV9 and TRBJ2-7; TRBD2 agrees at 7 bases. This chain's CDR3 is CASSVEASGSQTHEQYF. In DNA form, the CDR3 reads TGTGCCAGCAGCGTCGAGGCTAGCGGATCTCAGACCCACGAGCAGTACTTC.